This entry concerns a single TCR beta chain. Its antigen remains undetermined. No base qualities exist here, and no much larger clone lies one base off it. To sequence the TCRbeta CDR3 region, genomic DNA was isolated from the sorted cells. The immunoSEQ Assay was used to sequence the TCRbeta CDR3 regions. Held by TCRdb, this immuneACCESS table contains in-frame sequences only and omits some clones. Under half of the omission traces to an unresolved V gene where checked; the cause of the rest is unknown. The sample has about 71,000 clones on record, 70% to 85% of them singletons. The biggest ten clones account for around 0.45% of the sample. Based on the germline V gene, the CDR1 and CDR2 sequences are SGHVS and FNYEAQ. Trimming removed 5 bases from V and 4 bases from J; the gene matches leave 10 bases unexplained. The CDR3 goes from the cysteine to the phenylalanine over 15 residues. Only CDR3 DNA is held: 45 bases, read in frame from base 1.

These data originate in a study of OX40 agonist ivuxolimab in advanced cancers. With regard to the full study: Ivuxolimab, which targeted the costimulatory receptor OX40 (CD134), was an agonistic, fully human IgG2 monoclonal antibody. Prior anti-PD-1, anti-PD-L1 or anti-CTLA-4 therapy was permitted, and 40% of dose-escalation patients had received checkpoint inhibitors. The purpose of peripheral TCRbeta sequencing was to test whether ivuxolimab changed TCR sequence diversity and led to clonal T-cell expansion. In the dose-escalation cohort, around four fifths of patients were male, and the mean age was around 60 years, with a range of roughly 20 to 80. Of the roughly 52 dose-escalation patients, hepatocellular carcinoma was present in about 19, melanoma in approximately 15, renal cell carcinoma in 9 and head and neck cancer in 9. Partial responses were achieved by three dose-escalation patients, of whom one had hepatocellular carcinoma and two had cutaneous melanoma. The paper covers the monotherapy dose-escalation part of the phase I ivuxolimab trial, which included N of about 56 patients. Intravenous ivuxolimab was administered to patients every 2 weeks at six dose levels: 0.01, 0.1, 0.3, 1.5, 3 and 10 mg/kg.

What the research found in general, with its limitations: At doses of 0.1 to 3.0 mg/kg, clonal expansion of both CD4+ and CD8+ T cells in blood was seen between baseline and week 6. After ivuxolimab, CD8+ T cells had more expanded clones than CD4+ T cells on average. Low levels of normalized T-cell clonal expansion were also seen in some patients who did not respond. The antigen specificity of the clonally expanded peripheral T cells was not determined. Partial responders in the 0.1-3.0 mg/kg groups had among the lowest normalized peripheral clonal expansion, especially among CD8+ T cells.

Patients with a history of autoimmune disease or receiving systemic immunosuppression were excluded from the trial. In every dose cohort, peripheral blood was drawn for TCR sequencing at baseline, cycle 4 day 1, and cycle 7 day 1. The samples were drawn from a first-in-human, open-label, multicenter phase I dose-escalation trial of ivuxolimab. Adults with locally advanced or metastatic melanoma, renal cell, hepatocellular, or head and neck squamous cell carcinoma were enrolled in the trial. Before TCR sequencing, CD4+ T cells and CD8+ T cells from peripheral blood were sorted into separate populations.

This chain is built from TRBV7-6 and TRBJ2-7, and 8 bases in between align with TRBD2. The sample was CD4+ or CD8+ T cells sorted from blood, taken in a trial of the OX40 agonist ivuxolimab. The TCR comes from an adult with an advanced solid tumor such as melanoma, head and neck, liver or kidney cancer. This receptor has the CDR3 CASSRTSGGWYEQYF. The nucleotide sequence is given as TGTGCCAGCAGCCGTACTAGCGGAGGTTGGTACGAGCAGTACTTC.